This is a list of T cell receptor beta chains from one sample in a study of T cells in Graves' hyperthyroidism and ophthalmopathy. TCRdb reprocessed the multiplex PCR reads via MiXCR and lists one record per CDR3 protein. The sample contains about 620,000 distinct CDR3 sequences, 15% to 20% of which appear only once. The specimen sequenced was blood. The receptors were gathered from a woman in her twenties or thirties with Graves' hyperthyroidism. CDR3s include the opening cysteine and the closing phenylalanine or tryptophan. The D gene is left open where the match is weak. Expanded clones are given a class, and other clones once, few, many or no size at all.

J gene,clone size,V gene,D gene,CDR3 protein,CDR3 DNA
TRBJ1-1,many,TRBV28,NA,CASSLSWSGAFF,TGTGCCAGCAGTTTATCTTGGAGCGGAGCTTTCTTT
TRBJ1-2,many,TRBV4-1,NA,CASSQDPGRNGYTF,TGCGCCAGCAGCCAAGATCCAGGGCGCAATGGCTACACCTTC
TRBJ2-1,NA,TRBV2,TRBD1,CASSKQGDTLYNEQFF,TGTGCCAGCAGTAAACAGGGGGACACTCTATACAATGAGCAGTTCTTC
TRBJ1-2,many,TRBV2,NA,CATGPQENYGYTF,TGTGCCACCGGTCCACAGGAGAACTATGGCTACACCTTC
TRBJ2-5,many,TRBV12-3/TRBV12-4,NA,CASSPRASLLGETQYF,TGTGCCAGCAGTCCGCGGGCGAGCCTACTGGGGGAGACCCAGTACTTC
TRBJ1-6,NA,TRBV28,NA,CASSLGVSSYNSPLHF,TGTGCCAGCAGTTTAGGGGTGAGCTCCTATAATTCACCCCTCCACTTT
TRBJ2-7,NA,TRBV6-2/TRBV6-3,NA,CASSYSGPSPYEQYF,TGTGCCAGCAGTTACTCGGGACCCTCTCCCTACGAGCAGTACTTC
TRBJ2-1,many,TRBV25-1,TRBD1,CASSEFGTGLNEQFF,TGTGCCAGCAGTGAGTTTGGGACAGGTCTCAATGAGCAGTTCTTC
TRBJ2-4,NA,TRBV3-1,TRBD1,CASSHPGQGNIQYF,TGTGCCAGCAGTCATCCGGGACAGGGAAACATTCAGTACTTC
TRBJ2-7,few,TRBV14,NA,CASSLYRDSYEQYF,TGTGCCAGCAGTTTATATCGGGACTCCTACGAGCAGTACTTC
TRBJ2-7,few,TRBV29-1,NA,CSVEPGVGYEQYF,TGCAGCGTTGAACCAGGAGTCGGTTACGAGCAGTACTTC
TRBJ2-4,few,TRBV28,NA,CASSGSSPAGTILAKNIQYF,TGTGCCAGCAGTGGATCATCACCAGCGGGGACAATACTAGCCAAAAACATTCAGTACTTC
TRBJ1-2,NA,TRBV27,TRBD1,CASSLGQGAPGYTF,TGTGCCAGCAGTTTGGGGCAGGGGGCGCCTGGCTACACCTTC
TRBJ2-3,NA,TRBV2,NA,CAETGTPSTDTQYF,TGTGCCGAGACCGGGACTCCAAGCACAGATACGCAGTATTTT
TRBJ2-7,many,TRBV9,NA,CASSVETGSYEQYF,TGTGCCAGCAGCGTAGAAACAGGGTCCTACGAGCAGTACTTC
TRBJ2-7,NA,TRBV7-9,NA,CASSLYLGHEQYF,TGTGCCAGCAGCTTATATCTGGGCCACGAGCAGTACTTC
TRBJ2-7,many,TRBV3-1,NA,CASSQDVLREQYF,TGTGCCAGCAGCCAAGACGTCTTGAGAGAGCAGTACTTC
TRBJ2-1,NA,TRBV20-1,NA,CSASNAAYNEQFF,TGCAGTGCTAGTAATGCCGCATACAATGAGCAGTTCTTC
TRBJ1-4,many,TRBV7-9,NA,CASSLGAYNEKLFF,TGTGCCAGCAGCTTAGGGGCCTACAATGAAAAACTGTTTTTT
TRBJ2-5,many,TRBV13,TRBD2,CASSSPTSPETQYF,TGTGCCAGCAGCTCGCCGACTAGCCCAGAGACCCAGTACTTC
TRBJ2-1,few,TRBV18,TRBD1,CASSQQGARDEQFF,TGTGCCAGCTCACAACAGGGGGCAAGAGATGAGCAGTTCTTC
TRBJ2-1,NA,TRBV11-2,TRBD2,CASSLVGGVGVGEQSF,TGTGCCAGCAGCTTAGTGGGGGGGGTTGGGGTTGGTGAGCAGTCCTTC
TRBJ2-7,many,TRBV29-1,NA,CSVRMPDDRFYEQYF,TGCAGCGTCCGAATGCCTGACGACAGATTCTACGAGCAGTACTTC
TRBJ2-5,many,TRBV7-3,NA,CASSLVGGGVETQYF,TGTGCCAGCAGCTTAGTCGGAGGGGGCGTAGAGACCCAGTACTTC
TRBJ2-7,many,TRBV7-3,NA,CASSLEGGPYEQYF,TGTGCCAGCAGCTTAGAGGGCGGCCCCTACGAGCAGTACTTC
TRBJ2-7,NA,TRBV27,TRBD1,CASSLAGQDSYEQYF,TGTGCCAGCAGTTTGGCCGGACAGGACTCCTACGAGCAGTACTTC
TRBJ2-4,few,TRBV2,NA,CASSDYYDLSALAKNIQYF,TGTGCCAGCAGTGATTACTACGACCTGTCGGCCCTAGCCAAAAACATTCAGTACTTC
TRBJ2-2,NA,TRBV19,NA,CASSRAHNTGELFF,TGTGCCAGTAGTCGGGCACATAACACCGGGGAGCTGTTTTTT
TRBJ2-7,many,TRBV7-9,TRBD1,CASSLAGTGAYEQYF,TGTGCCAGCAGCTTAGCCGGGACAGGGGCCTACGAGCAGTACTTC